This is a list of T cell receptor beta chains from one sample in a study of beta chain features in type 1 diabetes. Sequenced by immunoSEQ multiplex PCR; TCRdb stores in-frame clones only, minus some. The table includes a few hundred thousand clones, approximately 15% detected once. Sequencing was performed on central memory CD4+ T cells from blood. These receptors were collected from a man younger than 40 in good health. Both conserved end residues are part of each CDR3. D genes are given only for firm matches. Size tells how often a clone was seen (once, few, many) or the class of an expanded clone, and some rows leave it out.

cdr3_aa: CASSVDASGRDLGQFF
cdr3_nt: TGTGCCAGCAGCGTAGACGCTAGCGGGAGGGACCTTGGGCAGTTCTTC
d_call: TRBD2
v_call: TRBV9
clone_size: .
j_call: TRBJ2-1

cdr3_aa: CASSLLGQGYQETQYF
cdr3_nt: TGTGCCAGCAGCTTATTAGGACAGGGGTACCAAGAGACCCAGTACTTC
d_call: TRBD1
v_call: TRBV7-7
clone_size: .
j_call: TRBJ2-5

cdr3_aa: CASSLVRAPGGELFF
cdr3_nt: TGTGCCAGCAGCTTAGTGAGGGCCCCAGGCGGGGAGCTGTTTTTT
d_call: .
v_call: TRBV7-2
clone_size: .
j_call: TRBJ2-2

cdr3_aa: CASSFATNEKLFF
cdr3_nt: TGTGCCAGCAGCTTTGCAACTAATGAAAAACTGTTTTTT
d_call: .
v_call: TRBV7-6
clone_size: few
j_call: TRBJ1-4

cdr3_aa: CASSGGDTTNEKLFF
cdr3_nt: TGTGCCAGCAGCGGTGGAGACACAACTAATGAAAAACTGTTTTTT
d_call: .
v_call: TRBV7-9
clone_size: few
j_call: TRBJ1-4

cdr3_aa: CASSSSGGGTDTQYF
cdr3_nt: TGTGCCAGCAGCTCTAGCGGGGGGGGCACAGATACGCAGTATTTT
d_call: TRBD2
v_call: TRBV5-4
clone_size: many
j_call: TRBJ2-3

cdr3_aa: CASSFMMGQVEQYF
cdr3_nt: TGTGCCAGCAGCTTTATGATGGGACAGGTCGAGCAGTACTTC
d_call: TRBD1
v_call: TRBV7-9
clone_size: .
j_call: TRBJ2-7

cdr3_aa: CASSLMGGEYNEQFF
cdr3_nt: TGTGCCAGCAGCTTGATGGGAGGCGAGTACAATGAGCAGTTCTTC
d_call: .
v_call: TRBV5-6
clone_size: .
j_call: TRBJ2-1

cdr3_aa: CASSQERQYEQYF
cdr3_nt: TGCGCCAGCAGCCAAGAGCGGCAGTACGAGCAGTACTTC
d_call: .
v_call: TRBV4-1
clone_size: .
j_call: TRBJ2-7

cdr3_aa: CASSLPSGTQETQYF
cdr3_nt: TGTGCCAGCAGCTTGCCCTCCGGTACCCAAGAGACCCAGTACTTC
d_call: .
v_call: TRBV11-3
clone_size: .
j_call: TRBJ2-5

cdr3_aa: CASSGQAGHTQYF
cdr3_nt: TGTGCCAGTAGTGGACAGGCGGGGCACACGCAGTATTTT
d_call: .
v_call: TRBV19
clone_size: .
j_call: TRBJ2-3

cdr3_aa: CASSGGGGNNSPLHF
cdr3_nt: TGTGCCAGCAGCGGGGGTGGGGGCAACAATTCACCCCTCCACTTT
d_call: .
v_call: TRBV5-4
clone_size: .
j_call: TRBJ1-6

cdr3_aa: CASSYSSGQPQHF
cdr3_nt: TGTGCCAGCAGTTACTCGAGCGGTCAGCCCCAGCATTTT
d_call: .
v_call: TRBV6-5
clone_size: .
j_call: TRBJ1-5

cdr3_aa: CASSFSGETQYF
cdr3_nt: TGTGCCAGCAGCTTTAGTGGGGAGACCCAGTACTTC
d_call: .
v_call: TRBV7-2
clone_size: .
j_call: TRBJ2-5

cdr3_aa: CATSTEQGFTEAFF
cdr3_nt: TGTGCCACCAGCACTGAACAGGGGTTCACTGAAGCTTTCTTT
d_call: TRBD1
v_call: TRBV15
clone_size: few
j_call: TRBJ1-1

cdr3_aa: CASSFPRLGYTF
cdr3_nt: TGTGCCAGCAGCTTTCCCCGCCTTGGCTACACCTTC
d_call: .
v_call: TRBV7-3
clone_size: .
j_call: TRBJ1-2

cdr3_aa: CASGRDRNTEAFF
cdr3_nt: TGTGCTAGTGGTCGGGACAGGAACACTGAAGCTTTCTTT
d_call: TRBD1
v_call: TRBV12-5
clone_size: few
j_call: TRBJ1-1

cdr3_aa: CASRPIAVSYNEQFF
cdr3_nt: TGTGCCAGTAGACCAATAGCGGTCTCCTACAATGAGCAGTTCTTC
d_call: .
v_call: TRBV19
clone_size: many
j_call: TRBJ2-1

cdr3_aa: CASGLAGDINQETQYF
cdr3_nt: TGTGCTAGTGGTTTGGCCGGGGACATTAACCAAGAGACCCAGTACTTC
d_call: .
v_call: TRBV12-5
clone_size: .
j_call: TRBJ2-5

cdr3_aa: CASSLSDFNTGELFF
cdr3_nt: TGTGCCAGCAGCTTGTCGGACTTTAACACCGGGGAGCTGTTTTTT
d_call: .
v_call: TRBV5-4
clone_size: .
j_call: TRBJ2-2

cdr3_aa: CASSSGTGRNQPQHF
cdr3_nt: TGTGCCAGCAGCTCAGGGACAGGCAGGAATCAGCCCCAGCATTTT
d_call: TRBD1
v_call: TRBV7-2
clone_size: few
j_call: TRBJ1-5

cdr3_aa: CAWSGSRGLGYTF
cdr3_nt: TGTGCCTGGAGTGGATCACGGGGGCTGGGCTACACCTTC
d_call: .
v_call: TRBV30
clone_size: few
j_call: TRBJ1-2

cdr3_aa: CASLPRRDESYNEQFF
cdr3_nt: TGTGCCAGCCTCCCTCGCCGGGACGAGTCCTACAATGAGCAGTTCTTC
d_call: .
v_call: TRBV6-6
clone_size: .
j_call: TRBJ2-1

cdr3_aa: CSVEVVANYGYTF
cdr3_nt: TGCAGCGTCGAGGTGGTAGCTAACTATGGCTACACCTTC
d_call: .
v_call: TRBV29-1
clone_size: .
j_call: TRBJ1-2

cdr3_aa: CASSLRGAGLGLQFF
cdr3_nt: TGTGCCAGCAGCTTGAGAGGGGCAGGTCTCGGTCTACAGTTCTTC
d_call: .
v_call: TRBV11-3
clone_size: .
j_call: TRBJ2-1

cdr3_aa: CAIRRTSGDDNEQFF
cdr3_nt: TGTGCCATCAGACGGACTAGCGGGGATGACAATGAGCAGTTCTTC
d_call: TRBD2
v_call: TRBV10-3
clone_size: .
j_call: TRBJ2-1

cdr3_aa: CASSLAPSGGSYNEQFF
cdr3_nt: TGTGCCAGCAGCTTAGCGCCTAGCGGGGGAAGCTACAATGAGCAGTTCTTC
d_call: TRBD2
v_call: TRBV7-2
clone_size: .
j_call: TRBJ2-1

cdr3_aa: CASSPVRGLGANVLTF
cdr3_nt: TGTGCCAGCAGCCCCGTTCGGGGACTCGGGGCCAACGTCCTGACTTTC
d_call: .
v_call: TRBV9
clone_size: .
j_call: TRBJ2-6

cdr3_aa: CASSPRAGDNEQFF
cdr3_nt: TGTGCCAGCTCACCGAGGGCGGGGGACAATGAGCAGTTCTTC
d_call: TRBD2
v_call: TRBV18
clone_size: many
j_call: TRBJ2-1

cdr3_aa: CASSGQGANEQFF
cdr3_nt: TGTGCCAGCAGTGGACAGGGGGCGAATGAGCAGTTCTTC
d_call: TRBD1
v_call: TRBV6-4
clone_size: .
j_call: TRBJ2-1

cdr3_aa: CASSPPFRRTGELFF
cdr3_nt: TGTGCCAGCAGCCCACCCTTTAGGCGGACCGGGGAGCTGTTTTTT
d_call: .
v_call: TRBV7-9
clone_size: .
j_call: TRBJ2-2

cdr3_aa: CASSSRRTGLNTEAFF
cdr3_nt: TGTGCCAGCAGCTCCCGCAGGACAGGACTGAACACTGAAGCTTTCTTT
d_call: TRBD1
v_call: TRBV7-2
clone_size: few
j_call: TRBJ1-1

cdr3_aa: CASSIFGAGEETQYF
cdr3_nt: TGTGCCAGTAGTATTTTCGGAGCGGGAGAAGAGACCCAGTACTTC
d_call: TRBD2
v_call: TRBV19
clone_size: few
j_call: TRBJ2-5

cdr3_aa: CASSLAFEEAFF
cdr3_nt: TGTGCCAGCAGCTTAGCTTTCGAAGAAGCTTTCTTT
d_call: .
v_call: TRBV11-2
clone_size: few
j_call: TRBJ1-1

cdr3_aa: CASSQDRGRKEFF
cdr3_nt: TGCGCCAGCAGCCAAGATCGGGGGCGTAAGGAGTTCTTC
d_call: .
v_call: TRBV4-3
clone_size: many
j_call: TRBJ2-1

cdr3_aa: CASSLGGTQYNEQFF
cdr3_nt: TGTGCCAGCAGCTTAGGGGGGACACAGTACAATGAGCAGTTCTTC
d_call: .
v_call: TRBV7-8
clone_size: few
j_call: TRBJ2-1

cdr3_aa: CASSNIQGANVLTF
cdr3_nt: TGTGCCAGCTCTAACATCCAGGGGGCCAACGTCCTGACTTTC
d_call: .
v_call: TRBV18
clone_size: .
j_call: TRBJ2-6

cdr3_aa: CASNPTGGRGYTF
cdr3_nt: TGTGCCAGCAATCCGACAGGGGGCCGGGGCTACACCTTC
d_call: TRBD1
v_call: TRBV6-6
clone_size: few
j_call: TRBJ1-2

cdr3_aa: CASSDQETQYF
cdr3_nt: TGTGCCAGCTCAGACCAAGAGACCCAGTACTTC
d_call: .
v_call: TRBV18
clone_size: .
j_call: TRBJ2-5

cdr3_aa: CAWSYLAGPSEQFF
cdr3_nt: TGTGCCTGGAGTTATCTAGCGGGCCCCAGCGAGCAGTTCTTC
d_call: TRBD2
v_call: TRBV30
clone_size: few
j_call: TRBJ2-1

cdr3_aa: CASSRIPDQETQYF
cdr3_nt: TGTGCCAGCAGCCGGATACCGGACCAAGAGACCCAGTACTTC
d_call: .
v_call: TRBV4-2
clone_size: .
j_call: TRBJ2-5

cdr3_aa: CAISDPSGTSQETQYF
cdr3_nt: TGTGCCATCAGTGATCCATCCGGGACCAGCCAAGAGACCCAGTACTTC
d_call: .
v_call: TRBV6-1
clone_size: .
j_call: TRBJ2-5

cdr3_aa: CASSVSQLSYTF
cdr3_nt: TGTGCCAGCAGTGTGAGCCAGCTAAGCTACACCTTC
d_call: .
v_call: TRBV2
clone_size: many
j_call: TRBJ1-2

cdr3_aa: CASSQGQPNTEAFF
cdr3_nt: TGTGCCAGCAGCCAGGGACAGCCGAACACTGAAGCTTTCTTT
d_call: TRBD1
v_call: TRBV5-4
clone_size: few
j_call: TRBJ1-1

cdr3_aa: CASSLPRQLDGETQYF
cdr3_nt: TGTGCCAGCAGCTTACCCCGACAGCTGGATGGGGAGACCCAGTACTTC
d_call: .
v_call: TRBV11-2
clone_size: .
j_call: TRBJ2-5

cdr3_aa: CASSFLRGSETQYF
cdr3_nt: TGTGCCAGCAGCTTTCTCAGGGGTAGCGAGACCCAGTACTTC
d_call: .
v_call: TRBV7-2
clone_size: few
j_call: TRBJ2-5

cdr3_aa: CASSYYRDRGRNEQFF
cdr3_nt: TGTGCCAGCAGTTACTACCGGGACAGGGGTAGGAATGAGCAGTTCTTC
d_call: TRBD1
v_call: TRBV6-5
clone_size: few
j_call: TRBJ2-1

cdr3_aa: CASSPTGVDEQYF
cdr3_nt: TGCGCCAGCAGTCCAACAGGGGTCGACGAGCAGTACTTC
d_call: TRBD1
v_call: TRBV10-1
clone_size: .
j_call: TRBJ2-7